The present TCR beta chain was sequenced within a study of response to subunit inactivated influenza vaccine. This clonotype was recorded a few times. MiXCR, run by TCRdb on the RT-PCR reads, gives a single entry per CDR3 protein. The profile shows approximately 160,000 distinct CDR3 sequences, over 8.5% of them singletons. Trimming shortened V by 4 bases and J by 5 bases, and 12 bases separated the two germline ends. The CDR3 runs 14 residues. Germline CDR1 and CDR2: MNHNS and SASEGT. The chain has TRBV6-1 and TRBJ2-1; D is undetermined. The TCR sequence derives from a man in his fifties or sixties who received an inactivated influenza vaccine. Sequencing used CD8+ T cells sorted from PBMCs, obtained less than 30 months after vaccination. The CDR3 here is CASSGLSKDNEQFF. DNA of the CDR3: TGTGCCAGCAGTGGTCTTAGCAAGGACAATGAGCAGTTCTTC.